This T cell receptor (beta chain) emerged from a study of cytomegalovirus exposure and HLA in healthy donors. With respect to this clone: Its antigen is not identified. This CDR3 is also generated by other DNA sequences in the sample.

The CDR3 sequence is 12 residues long. Germline CDR1 reads SEHNR; CDR2 reads FQNEAQ (reference sequence). The germline V and J ends were trimmed by 3 bases and 4 bases, with 6 bases remaining between them. The PCR made use of 60 Vbeta and 13 Jbeta primers. The protocol was immunoSEQ multiplex PCR, while the TCRdb copy is restricted to in-frame clones and leaves out a portion. The repertoire includes about 190,000 clones, roughly 80% of them detected once, and 3.8% sits in the top ten. Whole-study findings and limits: Several of the most significant clusters appeared, in a later analysis, to be linked to common viral pathogens. In an earlier analysis, about 87% or about 30%: the productive usage of most TCR beta V segments. TCR beta sequences reportedly predicted most subjects' HLA-A and HLA-B alleles accurately.

Healthy bone marrow donors supplied every sample. The chain employs TRBV7-9 and TRBJ2-5; D is possibly TRBD2 (6 bases). The receptor was derived from a man aged 45-65 years in good health and CMV-seronegative. Sequencing was performed on PBMCs. CDR3 loop: CASSFGGETQYF. The CDR3 region has the DNA TGTGCCAGCAGCTTCGGGGGAGAGACCCAGTACTTC.